The 10 T cell receptor beta chains given below trace back to one sample, sequenced in a study of cytomegalovirus exposure and HLA in healthy donors. The study ran its PCR with 60 Vbeta and 13 Jbeta primers. Sequenced by immunoSEQ multiplex PCR; TCRdb stores in-frame clones only, minus some. The top ten hold less than 5% of the sample, which has some 100,000 clones, 70% to 80% seen once. The specimen sequenced was PBMCs. The origin of the receptors is a woman aged 18-29 years in good health and CMV-seropositive.

The CDR3 sequence: CASSQDLTSGSDTQYF. CDR3 sequence (DNA): TGTGCCAGCAGCCAAGATTTAACTAGCGGGAGTGATACGCAGTATTTT. The gene calls are TRBV4-2 and TRBJ2-3; TRBD2 agrees at 11 bases. The length of the CDR3 is 16 residues. In germline, CDR1 is LGHNA, CDR2 YNFKEQ. The V segment lost 0 bases and the J segment 6 bases; nucleotides outside the gene matches: 5.

V usage is TRBV10-3 and J usage is TRBJ2-7; 8 nucleotides agree with TRBD2. Germline V gene sequence: CDR1 ENHRY, CDR2 SYGVKD. J lost 8 bases, V lost 3 bases, and 9 bases had no gene match. This CDR3 is built from 14 residues. For the CDR3, the DNA is TGTGCCATCAGTGACGCGGGAGGATTTGTCCAGCAGTACTTC. It yields the protein CAISDAGGFVQQYF.

This clone has ten or more counts. The J gene is TRBJ2-3, the V gene TRBV2; tentative D call: TRBD2 (6 bases). The CDR3 runs to 14 residues. The V end lost 5 bases, the J end lost 1 base, and 10 bases lay between the germline ends. CDR1 SNHLY and CDR2 FYNNEI come from the germline V gene. CDR3 DNA sequence: TGTGCCAGCAGTCCGACTAGGGGCACAGATACGCAGTATTTT. This sequence encodes CASSPTRGTDTQYF.

The rearrangement uses TRBV7-2 and TRBJ1-5; 7 positions match TRBD1. Germline lookup yields CDR1 SGHTA and CDR2 FQGNSA. V was pared by 7 bases and J by 0 bases, with 6 bases of the junction left unmatched. CDR3 size: 15 residues. CDR3 nucleotide sequence: TGTGCCAGCACCATGGGACAGATTAGCAATCAGCCCCAGCATTTT. This codes for CASTMGQISNQPQHF.

The genes are TRBV28 and TRBJ1-2, with D hard to call. The germline V gene has CDR1 MDHEN and CDR2 SYDVKM. The CDR3 is made up of 12 amino acids. Trimming pared 4 bases from V and 5 bases from J, leaving 8 bases between. The CDR3 coding sequence is TGTGCCAGCAGTTCACCGGGATATGGCTACACCTTC. It encodes CASSSPGYGYTF.

V is TRBV11-2 and J is TRBJ2-7; D gene uncertain. The CDR3 length is 13 residues. The V gene lost 2 bases and the J gene lost 2 bases, with 7 bases spanning the gap. Per germline, CDR1 SGHAT and CDR2 FQNNGV. CDR3 nucleotide sequence: TGTGCCAGCAGCTTATCTAGTACCTACGAGCAGTACTTC. Its protein product is CASSLSSTYEQYF.

This clone was observed a few times. The genes are TRBV6-5 and TRBJ2-7, with 7 nucleotides matching TRBD1. CDR1 and CDR2 (germline): MNHEY, SVGAGI. The V gene end was trimmed by 6 bases and the J gene end by 3 bases; junction bases not matched to a gene: 5. There are 13 residues in the CDR3. The CDR3 sequence is CASSPDRDYEQYF. CDR3 bases: TGTGCCAGCAGCCCAGACAGGGACTACGAGCAGTACTTC.

The V call is TRBV30, the J call TRBJ2-5; TRBD2 matches at 10 bases. The CDR3 contains 13 residues. The V segment lost 3 bases and the J segment 12 bases; nucleotides outside the gene matches: 10. Germline CDR1 is GTSNPN and CDR2 is SVGIG (reference sequence). CDR3 coding DNA: TGTGCCTGGAGGGCCGGACTAGCGGAGCGGGAGTACTTC. It is translated as CAWRAGLAEREYF. The full variable domain, its missing parts supplied by reference TRBV30 and TRBJ2-5, is SQTIHQWPATLVQPVGSPLSLECTVEGTSNPNLYWYRQAAGRGLQLLFYSVGIGQISSEVPQNLSASRPQDRQFILSSKKLLLSDSGFYLCAWRAGLAEREYFGPGTRLLVL.

The chain is built from TRBV28 and TRBJ2-7, with TRBD2 identical over 10 bases. V trimming: 3 bases; J trimming: 0 bases; junction bases outside the gene matches: 5. CDR1 is MDHEN and CDR2 is SYDVKM in the germline V gene. The CDR3 consists of 16 residues. CDR3 sequence reads: CASSLELAGFSYEQYF. The CDR3 coding sequence is TGTGCCAGCAGTTTGGAACTAGCGGGGTTCTCCTACGAGCAGTACTTC.

The chain uses TRBV5-4 and TRBJ2-5; 10 bases fit TRBD2. The CDR3 consists of 17 residues. Trimming cost V 2 bases and J 5 bases; bases outside gene matches: 12. Per the germline V gene, CDR1 is SGHNT and CDR2 is YYREEE (reference sequence). DNA for the CDR3: TGTGCCAGCAGCTTAGGACTAGCGGAGGGCCTCCGGGAGACCCAGTACTTC. Translating it yields CASSLGLAEGLRETQYF.